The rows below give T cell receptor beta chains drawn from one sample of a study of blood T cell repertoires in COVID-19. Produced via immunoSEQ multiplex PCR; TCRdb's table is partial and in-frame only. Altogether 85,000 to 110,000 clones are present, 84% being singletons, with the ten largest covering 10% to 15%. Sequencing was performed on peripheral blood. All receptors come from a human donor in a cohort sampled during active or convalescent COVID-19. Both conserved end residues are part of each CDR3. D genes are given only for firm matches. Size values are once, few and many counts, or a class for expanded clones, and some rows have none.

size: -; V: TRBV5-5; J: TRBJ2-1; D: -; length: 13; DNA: TGTGCCAGCAGCTTGATCAGGGGAGATGAGCAGTTCTTC; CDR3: CASSLIRGDEQFF
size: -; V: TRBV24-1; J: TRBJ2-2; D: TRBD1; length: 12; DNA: TGTGCCACTCTCGGACAGGGCGGGGAGCTGTTTTTT; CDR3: CATLGQGGELFF
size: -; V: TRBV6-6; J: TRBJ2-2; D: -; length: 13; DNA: TGTGCCAGCAGCCTAAGCTTAACCGGGGAGCTGTTTTTT; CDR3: CASSLSLTGELFF
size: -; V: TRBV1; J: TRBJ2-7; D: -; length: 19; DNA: TGCACCAGCAGCCAAGATCAGGCTAGCGGGGAGGCGGGGTCCTACGAGCAGTACTTC; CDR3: CTSSQDQASGEAGSYEQYF
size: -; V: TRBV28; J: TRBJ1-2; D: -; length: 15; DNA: TGTGCCAGCAGTTTAAGCGGGAGGCAGGGTCATGGCTACACCTTC; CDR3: CASSLSGRQGHGYTF
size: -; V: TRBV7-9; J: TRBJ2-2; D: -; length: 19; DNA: TGTGCCAGCCGAATCGGAACTACGGCGTCGTCTGTAAACACCGGGGAGCTGTTTTTT; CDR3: CASRIGTTASSVNTGELFF
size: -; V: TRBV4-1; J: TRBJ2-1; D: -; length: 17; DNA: TGCGCCAGCAGCCACAGATGGATAAGACTCTCCTACAATGAGCAGTTCTTC; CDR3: CASSHRWIRLSYNEQFF
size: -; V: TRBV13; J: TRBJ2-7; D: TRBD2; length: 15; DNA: TGTGCCAGCAGCACCCTAGCGGGGGGGAAATACGAGCAGTACTTC; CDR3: CASSTLAGGKYEQYF
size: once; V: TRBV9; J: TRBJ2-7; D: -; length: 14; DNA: TGTGCCAGCAGCGTAGTCGGAGGGTTGGAGGAGCAGTACTTC; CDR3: CASSVVGGLEEQYF
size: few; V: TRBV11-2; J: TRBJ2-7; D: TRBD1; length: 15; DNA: TGTGCCAGCAGCTTAAACAGGGGGCGACCCTACGAGCAGTACTTC; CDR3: CASSLNRGRPYEQYF
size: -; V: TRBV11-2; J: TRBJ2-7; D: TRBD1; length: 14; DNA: TGTGCCAGCAGCTCACAGGGGATTGGTTACGAGCAGTACTTC; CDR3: CASSSQGIGYEQYF
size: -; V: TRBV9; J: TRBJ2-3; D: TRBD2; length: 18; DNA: TGTGCCAGCAGCTTCGGGACTAGCGGGGGGGCGATGGCAGATACGCAGTATTTT; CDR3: CASSFGTSGGAMADTQYF
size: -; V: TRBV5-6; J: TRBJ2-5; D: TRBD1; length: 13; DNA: TGTGCCAGCAGCTTGACAGGGGAAAAGACCCAGTACTTC; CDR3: CASSLTGEKTQYF
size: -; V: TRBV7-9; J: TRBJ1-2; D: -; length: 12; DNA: TGTGCCAGCAGCATGGACAGCTATGGCTACACCTTC; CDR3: CASSMDSYGYTF
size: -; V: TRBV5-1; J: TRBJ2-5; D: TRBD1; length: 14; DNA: TGCGCCAGCATCCAGGGACAGGGGGAAGAGACCCAGTACTTC; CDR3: CASIQGQGEETQYF
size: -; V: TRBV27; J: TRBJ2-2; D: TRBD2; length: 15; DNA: TGTGCCAGCAGTTTACGGGGGGCGAACACCGGGGAGCTGTTTTTT; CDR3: CASSLRGANTGELFF
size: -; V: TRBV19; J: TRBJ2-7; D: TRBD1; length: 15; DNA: TGTGCCAGTAGCAGGGGACAGGGGGCCTCCTACGAGCAGTACTTC; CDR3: CASSRGQGASYEQYF
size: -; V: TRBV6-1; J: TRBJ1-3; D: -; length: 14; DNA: TGTGCCAGCAGTGAGAGCCAGGCTGGAAACACCATATATTTT; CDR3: CASSESQAGNTIYF
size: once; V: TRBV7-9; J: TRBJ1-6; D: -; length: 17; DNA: TGTGCCAGCAGCCACTCTGATTTGACCACGGGGAATTCACCCCTCCACTTT; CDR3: CASSHSDLTTGNSPLHF
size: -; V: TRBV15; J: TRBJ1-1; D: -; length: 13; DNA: TGTGCCACCAGCAGAGCCGGGGGCACTGAAGCTTTCTTT; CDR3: CATSRAGGTEAFF
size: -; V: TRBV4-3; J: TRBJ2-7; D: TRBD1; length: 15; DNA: TGCGCCAGCAGCCAAGAATTGGGACAGGGCCGCGAGCAGTACTTC; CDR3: CASSQELGQGREQYF
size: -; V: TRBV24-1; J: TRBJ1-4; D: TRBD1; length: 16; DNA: TGTGCCACCAGTGACGACAGGGGGCGGGTGTGTGAAAAACTGTTTTTT; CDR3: CATSDDRGRVCEKLFF
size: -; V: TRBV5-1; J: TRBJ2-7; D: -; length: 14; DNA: TGCGCCAGCAGCTTGGGTCAGGGATCCGGCGAGCAGTACTTC; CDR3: CASSLGQGSGEQYF
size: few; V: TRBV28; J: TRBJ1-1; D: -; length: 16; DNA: TGTGCCAGCAGTTTTTTGGGTATGGGCGAGAACACTGAAGCTTTCTTT; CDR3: CASSFLGMGENTEAFF
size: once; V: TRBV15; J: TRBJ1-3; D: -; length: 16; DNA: TGTGCCACCAGCAGAGGGAATGACAGGTCTGGAAACACCATATATTTT; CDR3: CATSRGNDRSGNTIYF
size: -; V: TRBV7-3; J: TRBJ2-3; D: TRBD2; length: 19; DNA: TGTGCCAGCAGCTTAGGCCCCCGGACTAGCGGGGGGGCCTCAGATACGCAGTATTTT; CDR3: CASSLGPRTSGGASDTQYF
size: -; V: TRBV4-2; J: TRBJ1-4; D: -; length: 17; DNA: TGTGCCAGCAGCCAACAGGAGGTTCGAGCAACTAATGAAAAACTGTTTTTT; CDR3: CASSQQEVRATNEKLFF
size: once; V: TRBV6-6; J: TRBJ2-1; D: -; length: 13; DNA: TGTGCCAGCAGTTTCTTCTCCTACAATGAGCAGTTCTTC; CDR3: CASSFFSYNEQFF
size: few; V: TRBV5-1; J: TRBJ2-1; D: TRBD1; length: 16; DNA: TGCGCCAGCAGCTTGGAGACGACAGGGAATGCCAATGAGCAGTTCTTC; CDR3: CASSLETTGNANEQFF
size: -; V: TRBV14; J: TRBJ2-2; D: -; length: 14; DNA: TGTGCCAGCAGCCGATGGGGGGAAGGCGGGGAGCTGTTTTTT; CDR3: CASSRWGEGGELFF
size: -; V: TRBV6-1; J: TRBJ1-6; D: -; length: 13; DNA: TGTGCCAGCAGTGAATCCCTGGCCCAGCCCCTCCACTTT; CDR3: CASSESLAQPLHF
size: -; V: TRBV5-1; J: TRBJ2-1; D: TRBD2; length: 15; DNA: TGCGCCAGCAGCTTCGGACTAGCGGGCTACAATGAGCAGTTCTTC; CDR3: CASSFGLAGYNEQFF
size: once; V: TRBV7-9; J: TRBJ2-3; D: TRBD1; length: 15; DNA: TGTGCCAGCAGCTCCGGGACAGGAGACGCAGATACGCAGTATTTT; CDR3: CASSSGTGDADTQYF
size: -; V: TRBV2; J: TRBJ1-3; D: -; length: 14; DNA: TGTGCCAGCAGTGAAATCCGTTCTAGAAACACCATATATTTT; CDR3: CASSEIRSRNTIYF
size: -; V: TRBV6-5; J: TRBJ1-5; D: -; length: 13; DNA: TGTGCCAGCAGACTATACAGGGATCAGCCCCAGCATTTT; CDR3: CASRLYRDQPQHF
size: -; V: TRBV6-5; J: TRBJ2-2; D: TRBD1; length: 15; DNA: TGTGCCAGCATTCCGACAGGGAAGGGGACCGGGGAGCTGTTTTTT; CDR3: CASIPTGKGTGELFF
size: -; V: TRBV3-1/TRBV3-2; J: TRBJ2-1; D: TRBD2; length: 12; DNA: TGTGCCAGCAGCCCTCTTAGCGGGGGACAGTTCTTC; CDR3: CASSPLSGGQFF
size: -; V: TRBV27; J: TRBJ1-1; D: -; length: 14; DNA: TGTGCCAGCAGTCCCCGTACAGGGAACACTGAAGCTTTCTTT; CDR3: CASSPRTGNTEAFF
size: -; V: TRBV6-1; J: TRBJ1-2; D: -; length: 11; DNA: TGTGCCAGCAGTGAAGGGGCCAGCTACACCTTC; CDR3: CASSEGASYTF
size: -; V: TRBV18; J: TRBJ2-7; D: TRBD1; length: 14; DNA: TGTGCCAGCTCACCGGGACAGGAACCCTACGAGCAGTACTTC; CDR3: CASSPGQEPYEQYF
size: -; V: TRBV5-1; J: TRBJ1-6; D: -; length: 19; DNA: TGCGCCAGCAGCCCCCGGGATCCGCGGTCGACCTCCTATAATTCACCCCTCCACTTT; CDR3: CASSPRDPRSTSYNSPLHF
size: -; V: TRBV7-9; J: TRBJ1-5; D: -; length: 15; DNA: TGTGCCAGCAGCTTAGGAGGGCTGAGCAATCAGCCCCAGCATTTT; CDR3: CASSLGGLSNQPQHF
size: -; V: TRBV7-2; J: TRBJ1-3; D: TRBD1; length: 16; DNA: TGTGCCAGCAGCTTGACAGGGGGGATCTCTGGAAACACCATATATTTT; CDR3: CASSLTGGISGNTIYF
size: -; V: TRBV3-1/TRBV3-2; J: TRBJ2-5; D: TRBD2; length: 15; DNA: TGTGCCAGCAGCCAAAGCGGGGGAACGTGGGAGACCCAGTACTTC; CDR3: CASSQSGGTWETQYF
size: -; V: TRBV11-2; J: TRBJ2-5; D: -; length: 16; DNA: TGTGCCAGCAGCTTTCAGCTCGGGACTCCCCCCGAGACCCAGTACTTC; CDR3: CASSFQLGTPPETQYF
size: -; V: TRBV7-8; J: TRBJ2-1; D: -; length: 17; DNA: TGTGCCAGCAGCTTAGCGCGGTTCAGGGTGGCCTACAATGAGCAGTTCTTC; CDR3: CASSLARFRVAYNEQFF
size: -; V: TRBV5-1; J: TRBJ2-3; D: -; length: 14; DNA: TGCGCCAGCAGCTTGCAGGGGTACACAGATACGCAGTATTTT; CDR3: CASSLQGYTDTQYF
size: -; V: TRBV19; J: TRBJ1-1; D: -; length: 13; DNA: TGTGCCAGTTCGGGGATAGGGAACACTGAAGCTTTCTTT; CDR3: CASSGIGNTEAFF
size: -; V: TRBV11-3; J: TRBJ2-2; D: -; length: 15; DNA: TGTGCCAGCAGCTTAAGGCTAGCCGACACCGGGGAGCTGTTTTTT; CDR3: CASSLRLADTGELFF
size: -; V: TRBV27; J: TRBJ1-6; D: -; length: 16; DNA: TGTGCCAGCGCCGGGCCCCTCAGGGTTGGGAATTCACCCCTCCACTTT; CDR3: CASAGPLRVGNSPLHF